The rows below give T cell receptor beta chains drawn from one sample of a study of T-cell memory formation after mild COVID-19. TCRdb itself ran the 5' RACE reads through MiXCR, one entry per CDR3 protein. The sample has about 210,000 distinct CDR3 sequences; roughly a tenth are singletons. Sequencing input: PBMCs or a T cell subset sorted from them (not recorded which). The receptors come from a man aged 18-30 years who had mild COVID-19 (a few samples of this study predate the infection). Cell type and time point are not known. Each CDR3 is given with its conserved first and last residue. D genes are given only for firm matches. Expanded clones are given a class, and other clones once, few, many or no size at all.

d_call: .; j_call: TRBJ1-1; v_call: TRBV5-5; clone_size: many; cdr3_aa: CASSLGVQGEAFF; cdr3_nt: TGTGCCAGCAGCTTGGGCGTACAGGGCGAAGCTTTCTTT
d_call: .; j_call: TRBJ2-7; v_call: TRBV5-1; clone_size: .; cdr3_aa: CASSLEGQVSEQYF; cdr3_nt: TGCGCCAGCAGCTTGGAAGGACAAGTCTCCGAGCAGTACTTC
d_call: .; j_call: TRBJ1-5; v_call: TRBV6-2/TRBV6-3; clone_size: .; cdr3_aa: CASRSLDGNQPQHF; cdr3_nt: TGTGCCAGCAGGAGCCTGGACGGGAATCAGCCCCAGCATTTT
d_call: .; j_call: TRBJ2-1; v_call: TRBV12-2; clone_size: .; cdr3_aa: CASRLARGLAGGLFSYNEQFF; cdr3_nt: TGTGCAAGTCGCTTAGCGCGGGGACTAGCGGGGGGCCTGTTCTCCTACAATGAGCAGTTCTTC
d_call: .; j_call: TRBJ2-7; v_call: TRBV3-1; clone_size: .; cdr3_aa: CASSQADTYLGGEQYF; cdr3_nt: TGTGCCAGCAGCCAAGCTGATACCTACCTTGGGGGCGAGCAGTACTTC
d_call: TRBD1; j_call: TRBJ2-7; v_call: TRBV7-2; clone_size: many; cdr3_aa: CASSLTGGHEQYF; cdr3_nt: TGTGCCAGCAGCTTAACAGGGGGCCACGAGCAGTACTTC
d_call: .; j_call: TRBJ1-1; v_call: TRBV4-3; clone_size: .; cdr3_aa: CASSQDEYRVTEAFF; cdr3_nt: TGCGCCAGCAGCCAAGATGAATACAGGGTCACTGAAGCTTTCTTT
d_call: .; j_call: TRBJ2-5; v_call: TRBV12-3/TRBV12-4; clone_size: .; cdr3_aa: CASSTPSQETQYF; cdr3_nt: TGTGCCAGCAGTACCCCCTCCCAAGAGACCCAGTACTTC
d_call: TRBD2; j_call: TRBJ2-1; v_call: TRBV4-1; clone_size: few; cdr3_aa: CASNSGALSYNEQFF; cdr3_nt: TGCGCCAGCAATAGCGGGGCTCTCTCCTACAATGAGCAGTTCTTC
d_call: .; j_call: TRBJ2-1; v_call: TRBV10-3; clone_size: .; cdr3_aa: CAITGAERHNEQFF; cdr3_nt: TGTGCCATCACGGGAGCAGAGAGGCACAATGAGCAGTTCTTC
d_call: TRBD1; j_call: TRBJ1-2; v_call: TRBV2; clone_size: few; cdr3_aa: CASRRAGGIGGGYTF; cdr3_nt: TGTGCCAGCAGGCGGGCAGGGGGAATCGGGGGAGGCTACACCTTC
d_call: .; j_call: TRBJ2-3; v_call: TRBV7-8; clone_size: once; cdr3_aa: CASSQDYGYTQYF; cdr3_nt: TGTGCCAGCAGCCAAGACTATGGGTATACGCAGTATTTT
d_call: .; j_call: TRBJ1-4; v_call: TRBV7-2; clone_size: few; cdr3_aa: CASSLRGLEKLFF; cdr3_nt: TGTGCCAGCAGCTTACGAGGACTTGAAAAACTGTTTTTT
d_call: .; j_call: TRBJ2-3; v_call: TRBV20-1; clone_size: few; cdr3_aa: CSASQRGAGSTDTQYF; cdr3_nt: TGCAGTGCTAGCCAGAGGGGGGCCGGTAGCACAGATACGCAGTATTTT
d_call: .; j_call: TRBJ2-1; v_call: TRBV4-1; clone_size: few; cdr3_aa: CASSQRTVLAYNEQFF; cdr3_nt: TGCGCCAGCAGCCAGCGGACAGTACTAGCCTACAATGAGCAGTTCTTC
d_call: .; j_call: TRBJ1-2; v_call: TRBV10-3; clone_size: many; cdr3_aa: CAISESIEDGYTF; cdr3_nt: TGTGCCATCAGTGAGTCGATAGAGGATGGCTACACCTTC
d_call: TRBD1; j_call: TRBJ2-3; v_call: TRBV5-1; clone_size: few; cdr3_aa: CASSFQGVLDTQYF; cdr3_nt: TGCGCCAGCAGCTTTCAGGGGGTGTTAGATACGCAGTATTTT
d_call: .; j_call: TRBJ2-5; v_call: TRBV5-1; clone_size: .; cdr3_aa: CASSNGAQETQYF; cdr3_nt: TGCGCCAGCAGCAACGGGGCTCAAGAGACCCAGTACTTC
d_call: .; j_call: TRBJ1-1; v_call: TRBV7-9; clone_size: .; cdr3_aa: CASSYLSGWNTEAFF; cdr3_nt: TGTGCCAGCAGCTATTTATCGGGTTGGAACACTGAAGCTTTCTTT
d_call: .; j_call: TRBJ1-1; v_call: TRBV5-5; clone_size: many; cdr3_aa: CASRSIRGGVRAFF; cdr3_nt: TGTGCCAGCAGGTCGATTAGGGGAGGAGTACGCGCTTTCTTT
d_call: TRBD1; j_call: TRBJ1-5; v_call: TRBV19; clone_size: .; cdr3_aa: CAARDRVGQPQHF; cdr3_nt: TGTGCAGCCCGAGACAGGGTGGGTCAGCCCCAGCATTTT
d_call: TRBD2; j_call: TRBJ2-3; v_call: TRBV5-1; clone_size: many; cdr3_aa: CASSTKLAGGDDRHTDTQYF; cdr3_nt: TGCGCCAGCAGCACCAAATTAGCGGGCGGCGACGATCGACACACAGATACGCAGTATTTT
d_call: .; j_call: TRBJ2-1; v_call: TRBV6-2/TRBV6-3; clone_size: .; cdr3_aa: CASSYRPNEQFF; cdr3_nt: TGTGCCAGCAGTTACCGGCCGAATGAGCAGTTCTTC
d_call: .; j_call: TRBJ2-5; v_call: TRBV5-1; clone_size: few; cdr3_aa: CASSLSTDQETQYF; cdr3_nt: TGCGCCAGCAGCTTGTCCACAGACCAAGAGACCCAGTACTTC
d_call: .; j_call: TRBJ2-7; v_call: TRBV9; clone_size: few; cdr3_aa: CASSVEAVPVWQYF; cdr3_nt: TGTGCCAGCAGCGTAGAAGCTGTCCCGGTCTGGCAGTACTTC
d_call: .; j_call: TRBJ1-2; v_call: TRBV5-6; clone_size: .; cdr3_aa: CASSFEPRPPDDTF; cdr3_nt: TGTGCCAGCAGCTTTGAGCCGCGGCCTCCGGACGACACCTTC
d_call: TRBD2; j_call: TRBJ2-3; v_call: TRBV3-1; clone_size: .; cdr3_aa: CASSQRLAGAGTDTQYF; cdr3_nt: TGTGCCAGCAGCCAGCGGCTAGCGGGGGCTGGCACAGATACGCAGTATTTT
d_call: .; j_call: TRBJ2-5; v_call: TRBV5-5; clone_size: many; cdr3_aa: CASSFRGSQETQYF; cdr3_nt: TGTGCCAGCAGCTTTCGTGGGTCCCAAGAGACCCAGTACTTC
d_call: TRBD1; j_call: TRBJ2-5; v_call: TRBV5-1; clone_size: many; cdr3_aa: CASSSGTGPQETQYF; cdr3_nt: TGCGCCAGCAGCTCAGGGACAGGGCCCCAAGAGACCCAGTACTTC
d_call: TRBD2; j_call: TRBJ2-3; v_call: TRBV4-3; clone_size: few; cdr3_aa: CASSQEAGEEDTQYF; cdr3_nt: TGCGCCAGCAGCCAAGAAGCGGGGGAGGAAGATACGCAGTATTTT
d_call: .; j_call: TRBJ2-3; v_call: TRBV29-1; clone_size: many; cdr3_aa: CSVIRDSRTDTQYF; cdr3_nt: TGCAGCGTTATCCGCGACTCACGCACAGATACGCAGTATTTT
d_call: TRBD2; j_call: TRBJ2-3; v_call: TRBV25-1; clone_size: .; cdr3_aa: CASSPGLAGATQYF; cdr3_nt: TGTGCCAGCAGTCCGGGACTAGCGGGTGCGACGCAGTATTTT
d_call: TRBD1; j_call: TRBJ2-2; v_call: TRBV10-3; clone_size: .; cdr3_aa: CAISQGANTGELFF; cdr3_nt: TGTGCCATCAGTCAGGGGGCGAACACCGGGGAGCTGTTTTTT
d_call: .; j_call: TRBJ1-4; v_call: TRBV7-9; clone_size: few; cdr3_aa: CASSLGGVNEKLFF; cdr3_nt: TGTGCCAGCAGCTTAGGCGGGGTAAATGAAAAACTGTTTTTT
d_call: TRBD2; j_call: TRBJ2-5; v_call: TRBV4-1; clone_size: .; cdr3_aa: CASSRGSGTIQETQYF; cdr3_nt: TGCGCCAGCAGCCGGGGGAGCGGGACCATACAAGAGACCCAGTACTTC
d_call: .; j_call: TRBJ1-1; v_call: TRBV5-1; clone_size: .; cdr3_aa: CASSAAENTEAFF; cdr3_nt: TGCGCCAGCAGCGCGGCGGAGAACACTGAAGCTTTCTTT
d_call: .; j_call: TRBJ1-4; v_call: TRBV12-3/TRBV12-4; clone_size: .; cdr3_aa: CASSLRGDEKLFF; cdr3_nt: TGTGCCAGCAGTTTGCGGGGGGATGAAAAACTGTTTTTT
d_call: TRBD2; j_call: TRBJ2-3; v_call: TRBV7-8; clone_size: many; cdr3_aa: CASSLGGDYRSATQYF; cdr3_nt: TGTGCCAGCAGCTTAGGGGGGGACTATCGCTCAGCTACGCAGTATTTT
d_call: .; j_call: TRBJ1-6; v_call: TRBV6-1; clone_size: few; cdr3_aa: CASSPRIGSPLHF; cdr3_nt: TGTGCCAGCAGCCCGCGGATCGGTTCACCCCTCCACTTT
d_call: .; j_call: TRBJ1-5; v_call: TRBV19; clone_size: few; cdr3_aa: CASSILAYNQPQHF; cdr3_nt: TGTGCCAGTAGTATCTTGGCCTACAATCAGCCCCAGCATTTT
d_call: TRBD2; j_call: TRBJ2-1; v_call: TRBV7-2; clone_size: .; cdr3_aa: CASMLAGANSYNEQFF; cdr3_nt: TGTGCCAGCATGCTAGCGGGGGCGAACTCCTACAATGAGCAGTTCTTC
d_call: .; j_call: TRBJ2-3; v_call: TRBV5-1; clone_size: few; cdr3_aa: CASSLDPFPPTDTQYF; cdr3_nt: TGCGCCAGCAGCTTGGATCCGTTCCCCCCCACAGATACGCAGTATTTT
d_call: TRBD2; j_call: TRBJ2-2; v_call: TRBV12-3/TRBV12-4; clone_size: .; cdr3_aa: CASSWAWGAGGTGELFF; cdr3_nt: TGTGCCAGCAGTTGGGCTTGGGGAGCGGGGGGCACCGGGGAGCTGTTTTTT
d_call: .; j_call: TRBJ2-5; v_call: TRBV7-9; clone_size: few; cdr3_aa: CASSQTEEGTQYF; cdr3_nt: TGTGCCAGCAGCCAGACGGAGGAAGGGACCCAGTACTTC
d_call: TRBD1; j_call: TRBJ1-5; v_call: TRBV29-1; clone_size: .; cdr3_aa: CSATGPNQPQHF; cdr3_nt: TGCAGCGCGACAGGGCCTAATCAGCCCCAGCATTTT
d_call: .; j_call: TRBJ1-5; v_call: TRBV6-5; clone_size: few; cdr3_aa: CASSYSGSTNQPQHF; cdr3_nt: TGTGCCAGCAGTTACTCGGGTAGTACCAATCAGCCCCAGCATTTT